These 3 T cell receptor beta chains came from one sample sequenced in a study of T cells in Graves' hyperthyroidism and ophthalmopathy. RNA transcripts were the template for amplifying TCR beta CDR3 regions. Carried out on the TCR CDR3, a first-round RT-PCR used the HTBI primer set. Via MiXCR, TCRdb re-called the multiplex PCR reads, giving one row per CDR3 protein. The table lists 350,000 to 400,000 distinct CDR3 sequences, under 15% of them singletons. The sequencing sample was made of blood. These receptors were obtained from a woman younger than 45 with Graves' hyperthyroidism.

The CDR3 here is CASTYRSSYNSPLHF. CDR3 nucleotides: TGTGCCAGCACCTACAGGAGCTCCTATAATTCACCCCTCCACTTT. The chain employs TRBV6-1 and TRBJ1-6; D is perhaps TRBD1 (5 bases). Looked up from germline, CDR1 is MNHNS and CDR2 is SASEGT. The CDR3 spans 15 residues. V was trimmed by 7 bases and J by 0 bases, leaving 10 bases between them.

The chain combines TRBV18 with TRBJ2-3, with D possibly matching TRBD1 (5 bases). CDR1 is KGHSH and CDR2 is LQKENI in the germline V gene. The CDR3 runs to 14 residues. Trimming left V 1 base short and J 5 bases short, with 10 bases between. The CDR3: CASSPRLGVDTQYF. The CDR3 nucleotides read TGTGCCAGCTCACCACGGTTAGGGGTAGATACGCAGTATTTT.

This clonotype was counted only a few times. V gene TRBV29-1 combines with J gene TRBJ2-7, with D perhaps matching TRBD2 (5 bases). Germline V gene data show CDR1 as SQVTM and CDR2 as ANQGSEA. This CDR3 is 11 amino acids long. Trimming took 4 bases from V and 5 from J, leaving 9 bases between them. The CDR3 loop reads CSVARTHEQYF. CDR3 nucleotide sequence: TGCAGCGTTGCCAGGACTCACGAGCAGTACTTC.